The 9 T cell receptor beta chains presented below share a single source sample, sequenced in a study of Graves' ophthalmopathy and Graves' hyperthyroidism. RNA transcripts provided the template for amplifying TCR beta CDR3 regions. The workflow started with a first-round RT-PCR run with HTBI primers and then moved on to a second-round multiplex PCR. TCRdb used MiXCR to reprocess the multiplex PCR reads, holding one entry per CDR3 protein. The sample records 350,000 to 400,000 distinct CDR3 sequences, around 18% being singletons. The source material was peripheral blood. The receptors were gathered from a woman aged 18 to 35 with Graves' ophthalmopathy.

Concerning this clonotype: An end of the junction does not agree with germline; a read error may underlie this. Here the CDR3 DNA reads TGTGCCAGCAGTACGGCGGTCAATCATCCCCAGCATTTT. Translating it yields CASSTAVNHPQHF. The chain has TRBV6-1 and TRBJ1-5; no definite D call. The CDR3 consists of 13 residues. Germline V CDR1 and CDR2: MNHNS, SASEGT.

This clonotype was counted many times. The rearrangement uses TRBV4-1 and TRBJ1-2; tentatively, D is TRBD1 (6 bases). CDR3 size: 16 residues. Trimming cost V 7 bases and J 4 bases, with 22 bases left between them. Germline assignment: CDR1 MGHRA and CDR2 YSYEKL. CDR3 DNA sequence: TGCGCCAGCACCGCCGCCGGACAGAGGGGGTCCTATGGCTACACCTTC. Translating gives CASTAAGQRGSYGYTF.

This clonotype was detected ten times or more. This sequence joins TRBV7-2 and TRBJ1-5; TRBD1 is a possible D gene (5 bases). Germline CDR1 SGHTA, CDR2 FQGNSA. Trimming shortened V by 5 bases and J by 13 bases, and 12 bases separated the two germline ends. The CDR3 has 11 amino acids. The CDR3: CASSPGGEQHF. In DNA, the CDR3 is TGTGCCAGCAGCCCGGGGGGAGAACAGCATTTT.

The rearrangement joins TRBV6-4 to TRBJ2-2, with 13 nucleotides matching TRBD2. CDR3 size: 16 residues. Germline trimming cut 6 bases from V and 5 bases from J; bases unmatched to any gene: 6. Germline CDR1 MRHNA, CDR2 SNTAGT. The CDR3 loop reads CASRGLAGIGTGELFF. The CDR3 bases are TGTGCCAGCAGGGGACTAGCGGGGATAGGGACCGGGGAGCTGTTTTTT.

This clonotype was seen at least ten times. One end of the junction does not line up with germline, which may come from a read error. The rearrangement links TRBV12-3 or TRBV12-4 to TRBJ1-1, with D hard to call. This CDR3 has 14 residues. The CDR3 loop is CASGLETLGTEAFF. CDR3 sequence (DNA): TGTGCCAGCGGTTTAGAGACCTTGGGGACTGAAGCTTTCTTT.

Concerning this clonotype: This clone may be a read error of a much larger clone one base away. This chain connects TRBV30 to TRBJ1-2; no firm D call. The CDR3 runs 14 residues. The germline V gene encodes CDR1 GTSNPN and CDR2 SVGIG (reference sequence). Trimming cost V 0 bases and J 8 bases, with 16 bases left between them. CDR3 region: CAWSVGWWDSGYTF. CDR3 coding DNA: TGTGCCTGGAGTGTAGGCTGGTGGGATTCCGGCTACACCTTC.

This clonotype was picked up many times. This chain connects TRBV28 to TRBJ2-7; 12 bases line up with TRBD1. V lost 5 bases and J lost 5; bases outside the gene matches: 4. Germline loops: CDR1 MDHEN, CDR2 SYDVKM. The CDR3 totals 14 residues. The CDR3 spells CASSHRDRGHEQYF. CDR3 coding DNA: TGTGCCAGCAGTCACCGGGACAGGGGGCACGAGCAGTACTTC.

The V call is TRBV7-6, the J call TRBJ2-7; 10 bases line up with TRBD1. CDR3 length equals 16 residues. The germline V gene has CDR1 SGHVS and CDR2 FNYEAQ. J lost 1 base, V lost 1 base, and 4 bases had no gene match. The CDR3 loop reads CASSLEGQGWSYEQYF. The CDR3 coding sequence is TGTGCCAGCAGCTTAGAGGGACAGGGGTGGTCCTACGAGCAGTACTTC.

This chain links TRBV19 with TRBJ1-5, with 9 bases that match TRBD1. V lost 8 bases and J lost 7; bases outside the gene matches: 6. Germline CDR1 and CDR2: LNHDA and SQIVND (reference sequence). This CDR3 comprises 13 residues. CDR3 DNA: TGTGCCAGTGGGGACAGGGTGGAACAGCCCCAGCATTTT. It encodes CASGDRVEQPQHF. Full variable domain (remainder filled in from reference TRBV19 and TRBJ1-5): DGGITQSPKYLFRKEGQNVTLSCEQNLNHDAMYWYRQDPGQGLRLIYYSQIVNDFQKGDIAEGYSVSREKKESFPLTVTSAQKNPTAFYLCASGDRVEQPQHFGDGTRLSIL.